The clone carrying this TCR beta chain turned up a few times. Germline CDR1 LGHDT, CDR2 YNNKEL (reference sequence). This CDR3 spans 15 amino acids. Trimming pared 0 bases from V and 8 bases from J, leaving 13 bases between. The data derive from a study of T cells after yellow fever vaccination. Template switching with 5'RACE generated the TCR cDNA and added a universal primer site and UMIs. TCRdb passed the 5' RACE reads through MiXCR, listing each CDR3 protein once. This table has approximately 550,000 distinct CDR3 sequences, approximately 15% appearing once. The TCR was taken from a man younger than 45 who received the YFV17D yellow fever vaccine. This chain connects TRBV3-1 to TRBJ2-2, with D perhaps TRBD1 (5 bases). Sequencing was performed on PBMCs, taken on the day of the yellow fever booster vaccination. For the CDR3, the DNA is TGTGCCAGCAGCCAAGATGCGACTGGGGCAGGGGAGCTGTTTTTT. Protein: CASSQDATGAGELFF.